This TCR beta chain was identified in a study of cytomegalovirus exposure and HLA in healthy donors (TCRdb year 2017). General notes on the study: In an earlier analysis of under 750 of the donors, 250 to 350 Gb of sequence data and approximately 120 million unique TCR beta sequences from about 180 million T cells were reported. An early release that covered fewer than 750 HLA-typed donors contained 250 to 350 gigabases of sequencing data and around 80 million unique TCR sequences. Of the approximately 400 genotyped donors, approximately 81% were placed in the genetic ancestry cluster associated with self-reported Caucasian donors. The aim of the study was to test whether cataloging public T cell receptors could identify signatures of past pathogen exposure. The T cell repertoires of 670 or so subjects were profiled by immunosequencing and related to cytomegalovirus serostatus. Along with the roughly 700-subject first cohort, a separate validation cohort of approximately 110 different subjects was used. High-throughput TCR immunosequencing, statistical association of individual TCRs with disease status, and machine learning were combined to predict cytomegalovirus infection status. In a later analysis, previously published TCR beta repertoires from some 640 donors were re-analyzed and high-resolution HLA genotyping was added so that TCR occurrence patterns could be studied. Rather than drawing on any new phenotypic data, the later analysis identified candidate immune exposures from TCR beta sequences and the way those sequences occurred across donors. In an earlier analysis of more than 550 of the donors, high-throughput TCR beta sequencing was used to judge whether each TCR beta V gene segment behaved as functional or pseudogenic. Donor age, sex, ethnicity and CMV serostatus were collected together with the repertoire data. A later genetic analysis took genome-wide SNP genotypes for about 60% of the roughly 670 donors and used that subset as a discovery cohort. All discovery cohort repertoires had been generated on a single sequencing platform. Both class I and class II loci were covered by HLA typing, at four-digit resolution. The number of donors typed differed by locus, with about 629-630 for A, B, C, DRB1 and DQB1, more than 500 for DQA1, over 600 for DPA1, and some 470 for DPB1. About 5 DR-DQ haplotypes were handled as single units for association and clustering, since linkage in the cohort was strong. Among a few hundred genotyped donors of the cohort, an average of 235,054 unique TCR beta nucleotide sequences were sequenced per donor, 15% to 20% of them non-productive. What the authors observed across the whole study: Assigning TCR associations to individual alleles was difficult when HLA alleles, especially DR and DQ, strongly co-occurred. CMV serostatus was the only immune exposure information available for the cohort. Roughly uniform sequencing depth across donors was assumed in presence/absence analyses, although this assumption may not hold. A later analysis found that most CMV-associated TCR beta chains appeared HLA-restricted, with HLA associations seemingly driven largely by CMV exposure. In a later genetic analysis, a missense DCLRE1C variant was associated with V-gene and J-gene trimming of TCR beta chains, and the association was replicated in an independent cohort. In an earlier analysis of around 500 of the donors, most TCR beta V segments appeared in productive rearrangements about 87% or about 30% of the time, broadly matching IMGT annotations. In a later genetic analysis, fewer N-insertions in productive TCRs were reported among donors in an Asian-associated ancestry cluster than the approximately 630-donor mean. Because HLA typing was missing for some donors at each locus, association tests included only the typed subset. A later analysis associated 16,951 TCR beta sequences with specific HLA alleles at a false discovery rate of 0.05. While some public TCRs were present in many individuals, most TCR sequences turned up only very rarely across donors. The study listed 150 to 200 TCR beta chains as associated with cytomegalovirus. A group of highly shared sequence variants was considered likely to be a technical artifact of the sequencing pipeline. The cohort was sequenced for TCR beta chains only, and without alpha or paired-chain data the features that could be detected were limited. Compared with equally common non-associated chains, HLA-associated TCR beta chains in a later analysis were more clonally expanded and had lower generation probabilities. A later analysis found that TCR association rates varied across HLA loci, with DRB1 alleles showing the most associated TCRs and HLA-C alleles the fewest. Correlated functional status among segregating V segments might reflect linkage disequilibrium, but an unknown experimental factor could not be ruled out. The classifier was reported to diagnose cytomegalovirus status with high specificity and sensitivity in both the original cohort and the validation cohort. The authors suggested that the approach could potentially be extended to other disease states and immunological phenotypes. The 87-base-pair reads could not distinguish some IMGT-functional V segments, including TRBV6-2 and TRBV6-3, so those segments were excluded. A further reported finding was that TCR beta sequences accurately predicted the HLA-A and HLA-B alleles for most subjects in the first cohort. In vitro tests confirmed that a few of the cytomegalovirus-associated TCR beta chains recognize cytomegalovirus antigens. A later analysis reported that several top co-occurrence clusters appeared linked to parvovirus B19, influenza, CMV and Epstein-Barr virus. The earlier analysis of fewer than 750 of the donors excluded roughly 17 rarely observed V segments, including chromosome 9 orphons, because counts were too low.

The cohort consisted of 650 to 850 healthy bone marrow donors. All cohort members were sampled while nominally healthy, although unrecorded immune exposures were likely present. The donor was CMV seropositive and belonged to the group of 250 to 300 seropositive cohort members. A peripheral blood sample was provided by each donor, and peripheral blood mononuclear cells were used for TCR beta sequencing. Genomic DNA was extracted from the blood cell samples with the Qiagen DNeasy Blood Extraction Kit. For this clone: Its antigen is not yet known. Nothing much larger sits one base from this clone, and base qualities are not available.

Library creation used the immunoSEQ multiplex PCR assay. A mixture of 60 forward primers for TCR Vbeta segments and 13 reverse primers for TCR Jbeta segments was used in the multiplex PCR. A multiplex PCR assay on genomic DNA amplified the CDR3 region of rearranged TCR beta genes. Amplified TCR beta libraries were sequenced as 87-base-pair reads on the Illumina HiSeq System. In the original analysis: A later analysis counted some 80 million unique TCR beta chains across the 550 to 700 repertoires, and around 9.9 million of these chains were shared by at least two donors. To remove PCR and sequencing errors, raw reads were error-corrected and collapsed into unique sequences using a nearest-neighbor algorithm that merged closely related sequences. CDR3 sequences were aligned to IMGT reference sequences to assign V, D and J gene segments. Each retained sequence needed at least a six-nucleotide match to both a V gene segment and a J gene segment. Rearrangements were classified as productive when the CDR3 lacked stop codons and remained in frame with V and J, and all other rearrangements were classified as non-productive. Following IMGT convention, CDR3 was defined as the stretch from the second conserved V-encoded cysteine up to the conserved J-encoded phenylalanine. The earlier analysis of about 610 of the donors excluded any sequence lacking an unambiguous match to a single V gene segment. An earlier analysis of 587 of the donors called V segments functional above 56.7% productive rearrangements and segregating when the between-donor standard deviation exceeded 5%. To diagnose cytomegalovirus status from the catalog of TCR beta chain sequences, a statistical classification framework was built. In a later analysis, TCR nucleotide sequences were compared against IMGT/GENE-DB human TR gene sequences so that V and J genes could be assigned. The TCRdist pipeline was used in a later analysis to assign CDR3 sequences and most-parsimonious VDJ recombination scenarios. In a later analysis, each TCR beta chain was defined by its CDR3 amino acid sequence together with its V-gene family, and reads without a unique V-gene family were excluded. As a way to deal with suspected cross-contamination and a sequencing artifact, a later analysis dropped approximately 570 nucleotide sequences that were highly shared and had low generation probability. A later analysis calculated a clonal expansion index for each public chain from normalized within-repertoire ranks of inferred template counts. Generation probabilities in a later analysis came from a VDJ recombination model fitted to out-of-frame rearrangements, and those results were checked against IGoR. In a later analysis, TCR-TCR, TCR-HLA and TCR-CMV co-occurrence was scored with hypergeometric tests, and a repertoire-size bias correction was applied to TCR pairs. False discovery rates were estimated in a later analysis by permuting HLA or CMV assignments 20 times. In a later analysis, co-occurring TCRs were grouped using DBSCAN, and TCRdist sequence similarity was added for clustering within HLA-allele-positive subsets. Repertoires with fewer than 30,000 or more than 120,000 public chains were left out of co-occurrence clustering, as were about 5 repertoires with anomalous nucleotide sharing. TCRdb took over this immuneACCESS table, retaining in-frame rearrangements with V and J assigned. Such tables are incomplete; in checked studies, under half of the missing clones stem from an unresolved V gene, and the remainder is unexplained. Clone size and V and J calls were adopted from that table, with D and trimming inferred from the DNA. For this sample there are 73,000 or so clones; roughly two thirds appear just once. The ten largest clonotypes hold 15% to 20% of the sample.

Based on the germline V gene (reference sequence), the CDR1 and CDR2 sequences are SEHNR and FQNEAQ. The V end gives up 0 bases and the J end 4 bases, leaving 1 base in the junction not matched to a gene. Taken from cysteine to phenylalanine, the CDR3 has 14 residues. CDR3 DNA only is kept here, 42 bases in frame from base 1. The sample was PBMCs. This TCR derives from a woman in her thirties or forties in good health and CMV-seropositive. Recombination connected TRBV7-9 to TRBJ2-7; TRBD2 agrees with 9 junctional bases. The CDR3: CASSLASGRYEQYF. Read as DNA, the sequence is TGTGCCAGCAGCTTAGCCAGCGGGAGGTACGAGCAGTACTTC.